A single sample is the source of the 27 T cell receptor beta chains below, sequenced in a study of cytomegalovirus exposure and HLA in healthy donors. PCR primers comprised 60 Vbeta and 13 Jbeta primers. Some clones are missing from TCRdb's copy, which holds only in-frame ones; the method was immunoSEQ multiplex PCR. The table records over 150,000 clones, 70% to 90% of them present only once. Sequenced input: PBMCs. These TCRs come from a woman aged 25-40 years in good health and CMV-seronegative.

The chain uses TRBV10-1 and TRBJ1-5; D call uncertain. V lost 8 bases, J lost 5 bases, and 22 bases lay in between. Germline lookup yields CDR1 WNHNN and CDR2 SYGVQD (reference sequence). The CDR3 is 16 residues long. CDR3 in DNA: TGCGCCAGCGCCTCACTTCCGGGTCACCCAGATCAGCCCCAGCATTTT. Amino acid sequence: CASASLPGHPDQPQHF.

The chain recombines TRBV5-4 with TRBJ2-5; possible D gene TRBD1, 5 bases. The CDR3 extends over 15 amino acids. Germline CDR1 reads SGHNT; CDR2 reads YYREEE (reference sequence). V shed 2 bases and J shed 1 base, with 12 bases lying between them. Written as DNA, the CDR3 is TGTGCCAGCAGCTTACCGGGCAGGGCCCAAGAGACCCAGTACTTC. It yields the protein CASSLPGRAQETQYF.

The chain recombines TRBV7-3 with TRBJ2-7; 9 bases line up with TRBD1. The V and J ends lost 5 bases and 6 bases, in that order; junction bases with no gene match: 11. There are 15 residues in the CDR3. Germline V gives CDR1 SGHTA, CDR2 FQGTGA. The CDR3 loop reads CASSLLGTGLTEQYF. CDR3 bases: TGTGCCAGCAGCCTGCTTGGGACAGGGTTGACCGAGCAGTACTTC.

This clone was picked up one time. The chain employs TRBV7-9 and TRBJ1-6; the match to TRBD1 covers 11 bases. CDR3 size: 15 residues. Germline CDR1 and CDR2: SEHNR and FQNEAQ (reference sequence). Trimming cost V 3 bases and J 9 bases; bases outside gene matches: 4. The CDR3 loop is CASSLGQGGFSPLHF. The CDR3 DNA reads TGTGCCAGCAGCTTGGGACAGGGGGGTTTTTCACCCCTCCACTTT.

There are a few counts of this clone. The chain recombines TRBV19 with TRBJ1-6, with D tentatively TRBD1 (5 bases). Germline V gene data show CDR1 as LNHDA and CDR2 as SQIVND (reference sequence). The CDR3 consists of 13 residues. With 6 bases removed from V and 9 bases from J, the gap between germline ends came to 12 bases. The CDR3 here is CASRDRGGSPLHF. CDR3 in DNA: TGTGCCAGTAGAGACCGCGGGGGTTCACCCCTCCACTTT. Based on the CDR3 plus reference TRBV19 and TRBJ1-6, the full variable domain is DGGITQSPKYLFRKEGQNVTLSCEQNLNHDAMYWYRQDPGQGLRLIYYSQIVNDFQKGDIAEGYSVSREKKESFPLTVTSAQKNPTAFYLCASRDRGGSPLHFGNGTRLTVT.

The J gene is TRBJ2-1, the V gene TRBV27, with D possibly TRBD2 on 6 matching bases. V dropped 3 bases and J dropped 8 bases, with 14 bases sitting between them. CDR1 is MNHEY and CDR2 is SMNVEV in the germline V gene (reference sequence). The CDR3 covers 14 residues. The CDR3 loop is CASSFSTRTHEQFF. The CDR3, as DNA: TGTGCCAGCAGTTTCTCGACTAGGACCCATGAGCAGTTCTTC.

The V call is TRBV30, the J call TRBJ2-5; 8 bases are shared with TRBD1. The J call is in doubt because the DNA end fits TRBJ2-7 better. The CDR3 is 12 amino acids. Germline CDR1 is GTSNPN and CDR2 is SVGIG (reference sequence). CDR3 nucleotide sequence: TGTGCCTTCGGACAGGGAACCTACGAGCAGTACTTC. It yields the protein CAFGQGTYEQYF.

The chain is built from TRBV2 and TRBJ1-5, with a possible D match to TRBD1 (5 bases). CDR1 SNHLY and CDR2 FYNNEI come from the germline V gene. Trimming removed 3 bases from V and 4 bases from J, with 7 bases in between. The CDR3 is made up of 13 amino acids. The CDR3 spells CASSDRQNQPQHF. The CDR3 coding sequence is TGTGCCAGCAGTGACCGACAGAATCAGCCCCAGCATTTT.

This chain uses TRBV5-1 with TRBJ1-2; D remains ambiguous. The CDR3 consists of 13 residues. Germline CDR1 and CDR2: SGHRS and YFSETQ. V dropped 0 bases and J dropped 6 bases, with 9 bases sitting between them. CDR3 sequence: CASSLAQAHGYTF. In DNA form, the CDR3 reads TGCGCCAGCAGCTTGGCGCAGGCCCATGGCTACACCTTC.

V gene TRBV7-2 combines with J gene TRBJ2-2; D is possibly TRBD1 (8 bases). This CDR3 is 16 amino acids long. Deletions cut 3 bases from V and 5 bases from J, with 16 bases between. Germline values: CDR1 SGHTA, CDR2 FQGNSA. The CDR3: CASSLGGQGATGELFF. The CDR3 nucleotides are TGTGCCAGCAGCTTGGGGGGGCAGGGGGCGACCGGGGAGCTGTTTTTT.

The chain employs TRBV6-5 and TRBJ2-1, with TRBD2 matching over 11 bases. The CDR3 consists of 15 residues. J lost 5 bases, V lost 7 bases, and 7 bases had no gene match. Germline V lookup: CDR1 MNHEY, CDR2 SVGAGI. This chain's CDR3 is CASNRLAGPNNEQFF. CDR3 nucleotide sequence: TGTGCCAGCAATAGACTAGCGGGGCCCAACAATGAGCAGTTCTTC.

The V and J genes are TRBV29-1 and TRBJ2-7, with a weak D call TRBD1 (5 bases). Per the germline V gene, CDR1 is SQVTM and CDR2 is ANQGSEA. The CDR3 sequence is 15 residues long. Trimming took 7 bases from V and 2 from J, leaving 21 bases between them. The DNA of the CDR3 is TGCAGCGGTGTTCCTGTGGGGCTCCCTACCTACGAGCAGTACTTC. Its translation: CSGVPVGLPTYEQYF.

J is TRBJ2-7 and V is TRBV11-2, with 10 nucleotides matching TRBD2. Germline V gives CDR1 SGHAT, CDR2 FQNNGV. The V gene end was trimmed by 1 base and the J gene end by 3 bases; junction bases not matched to a gene: 6. This CDR3 has 16 residues. The chain's CDR3 is CASSLVSASGSYEQYF. The CDR3, as DNA: TGTGCCAGCAGCTTAGTTTCGGCTAGCGGGAGCTACGAGCAGTACTTC. Supplemented by reference TRBV11-2 and TRBJ2-7, the full variable domain reads EAGVAQSPRYKIIEKRQSVAFWCNPISGHATLYWYQQILGQGPKLLIQFQNNGVVDDSQLPKDRFSAERLKGVDSTLKIQPAKLEDSAVYLCASSLVSASGSYEQYFGPGTRLTVT.

The chain couples TRBV19 to TRBJ1-4; D may be TRBD1 (6 bases). CDR3 length: 16 residues. V was pared by 0 bases and J by 10 bases, with 18 bases between. Germline CDR1 LNHDA, CDR2 SQIVND (reference sequence). Here the CDR3 reads CASSIDRHGQQGKLFF. In DNA form, the CDR3 reads TGTGCCAGTAGTATAGATCGCCACGGACAGCAGGGAAAACTGTTTTTT.

The chain is built from TRBV6-6 and TRBJ2-1; 7 nucleotides agree with TRBD2. V dropped 8 bases and J dropped 2; count of bases not matched to a gene: 12. Germline V CDR1 and CDR2: MNHNY, SVGAGI (reference sequence). The CDR3 extends over 16 amino acids. CDR3 bases: TGTGCCAGCCATTACCTAGCGGTTCCCACCTACAATGAGCAGTTCTTC. It yields the protein CASHYLAVPTYNEQFF.

The chain recombines TRBV5-5 with TRBJ1-4, with a weak D call TRBD1 (5 bases). V was shortened by 4 bases and J by 4 bases, with 14 bases between the two germline ends. The CDR3 contains 15 residues. Germline V gives CDR1 SGHKS, CDR2 YYEKEE (reference sequence). CDR3 region: CASSRTPLGNEKLFF. CDR3 in DNA: TGTGCCAGCAGCCGGACACCCTTGGGTAATGAAAAACTGTTTTTT.

The CDR3 loop is CAWSVGGASTDTQYF. As DNA, the CDR3 is TGTGCCTGGAGTGTAGGGGGAGCTAGCACAGATACGCAGTATTTT. The chain has TRBV30 and TRBJ2-3; possibly TRBD1 for D (6 bases). Trimming pared 0 bases from V and 0 bases from J, leaving 10 bases between. CDR3 size: 15 residues. CDR1 is GTSNPN and CDR2 is SVGIG in the germline V gene (reference sequence).

The chain couples TRBV27 to TRBJ1-5, with D unresolved. V was clipped by 3 bases and J by 4 bases, with 4 bases between them. Per germline, CDR1 MNHEY and CDR2 SMNVEV (reference sequence). The length of the CDR3 is 12 residues. The CDR3 region is CASSFRNQPQHF. Written as DNA, the CDR3 is TGTGCCAGCAGTTTCAGGAATCAGCCCCAGCATTTT.

Points on this clone: This CDR3 is missing its conserved last phenylalanine or tryptophan, likely due to a read error. Because the CDR3's place on the DNA is in doubt, the DNA is left out and the CDR3 is given as listed by TCRdb. V usage is TRBV7-7 and J usage is TRBJ2-6; TRBD1 is the table's D call and was not checked against the DNA. CDR1 is SSHAT and CDR2 is FNYEAQ in the germline V gene (reference sequence). The CDR3 is 11 residues long, ends included. CDR3 sequence reads: CASSLASDRPE.

The rearrangement links TRBV9 to TRBJ2-5; tentatively, D is TRBD1 (5 bases). The CDR3 runs 14 residues. Trimming left V 2 bases short and J 1 base short, with 9 bases between. CDR1 and CDR2 from the germline V gene are SGDLS and YYNGEE. As DNA, the CDR3 is TGTGCCAGCAGCGTTTTGGGGCTCCAAGAGACCCAGTACTTC. This gives the protein CASSVLGLQETQYF.

The genes are TRBV9 and TRBJ2-7, with a tentative D call TRBD2 (5 bases). Deletions cut 0 bases from V and 6 bases from J, with 16 bases between. CDR3 length: 15 amino acids. Germline-derived CDR1 and CDR2 are SGDLS and YYNGEE. In nucleotides, the CDR3 is TGTGCCAGCAGCGTAGGCGCCGATTGGACTGGCGAGCAGTACTTC. Amino acid sequence: CASSVGADWTGEQYF.

The chain couples TRBV5-1 to TRBJ1-1, with TRBD1 as a possible D gene (6 bases). Trimming cost V 2 bases and J 0 bases, with 14 bases left between them. The germline V gene has CDR1 SGHRS and CDR2 YFSETQ. The CDR3 is made up of 16 amino acids. CDR3 sequence: CASSFGGWGMNTEAFF. The CDR3 nucleotides are TGCGCCAGCAGCTTTGGGGGCTGGGGGATGAACACTGAAGCTTTCTTT. The full variable domain, in which reference TRBV5-1 and TRBJ1-1 provide the parts outside the CDR3, is KAGVTQTPRYLIKTRGQQVTLSCSPISGHRSVSWYQQTPGQGLQFLFEYFSETQRNKGNFPGRFSGRQFSNSRSEMNVSTLELGDSALYLCASSFGGWGMNTEAFFGQGTRLTVV.

V gene TRBV28 combines with J gene TRBJ1-2, with 10 bases matching TRBD1. The germline V gene has CDR1 MDHEN and CDR2 SYDVKM. Unmatched junction bases numbered 6, after V lost 4 bases and J lost 1 base. This CDR3 has 16 amino acids. This CDR3 is CASSSPGQGYNYGYTF. CDR3 DNA: TGTGCCAGCAGTTCTCCGGGACAGGGGTATAACTATGGCTACACCTTC.

This clone showed up just a few times. The chain carries TRBV27 and TRBJ1-2; D possibly corresponds to TRBD1 (5 bases). The CDR3 has 14 amino acids. The germline V gene has CDR1 MNHEY and CDR2 SMNVEV (reference sequence). The ends were cut back, 6 bases at V and 0 bases at J, with 11 bases in the middle. The CDR3 here is CASRRGDANYGYTF. In DNA form, the CDR3 reads TGTGCCAGCAGAAGGGGTGACGCTAACTATGGCTACACCTTC.

This clone occurred a few times. The rearrangement links TRBV5-4 to TRBJ2-1; 7 bases align to TRBD1. This CDR3 region has 14 residues. Germline-derived CDR1 and CDR2 are SGHNT and YYREEE (reference sequence). The J segment lost 4 bases and the V segment lost 7 bases, leaving 8 bases of the junction unmatched. CDR3 coding DNA: TGTGCCAGCTCCGACAGGGCCGTTTACAATGAGCAGTTCTTC. This codes for CASSDRAVYNEQFF.

The V call is TRBV29-1, the J call TRBJ2-7; 8 bases agree with TRBD1. V lost 6 bases and J lost 3; bases outside the gene matches: 13. The CDR3 length is 15 residues. CDR1 is SQVTM and CDR2 is ANQGSEA in the germline V gene. Here the CDR3 reads CSVRSRGQSDYEQYF. In nucleotides, the CDR3 is TGCAGCGTCCGGTCCAGGGGGCAATCCGACTACGAGCAGTACTTC.

The chain employs TRBV12-5 and TRBJ1-4; D is possibly TRBD1 (6 bases). V lost 2 bases, J lost 7 bases, and 14 bases lay in between. CDR1 is LGHNT, CDR2 FRNRAP, per germline. The CDR3 covers 15 residues. This CDR3 is CASGLSDRWGEKLFF. In nucleotides, the CDR3 is TGTGCTAGTGGTTTGTCGGACAGATGGGGTGAAAAACTGTTTTTT.